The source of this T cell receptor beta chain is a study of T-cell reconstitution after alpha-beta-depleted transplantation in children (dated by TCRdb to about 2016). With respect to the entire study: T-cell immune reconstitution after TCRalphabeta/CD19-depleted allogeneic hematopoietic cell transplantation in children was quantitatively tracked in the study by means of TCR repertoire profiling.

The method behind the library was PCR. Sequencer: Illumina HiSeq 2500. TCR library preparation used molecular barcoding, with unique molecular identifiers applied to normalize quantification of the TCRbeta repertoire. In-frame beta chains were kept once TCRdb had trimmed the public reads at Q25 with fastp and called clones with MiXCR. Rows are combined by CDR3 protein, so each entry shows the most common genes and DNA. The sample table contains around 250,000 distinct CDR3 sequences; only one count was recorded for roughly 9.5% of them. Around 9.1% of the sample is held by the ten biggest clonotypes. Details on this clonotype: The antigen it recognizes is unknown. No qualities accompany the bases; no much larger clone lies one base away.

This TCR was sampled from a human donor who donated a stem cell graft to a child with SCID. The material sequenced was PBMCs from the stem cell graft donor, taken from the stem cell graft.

The nucleotide sequence is given as TGTGCCAGCAGCTTATGGGGGAGCACAGATACGCAGTATTTT. It codes for CASSLWGSTDTQYF. The chain is assembled from TRBV7-9 and TRBJ2-3; the D region may be TRBD1 or TRBD2, each matching 5 bases equally. The CDR3 goes from the cysteine to the phenylalanine over 14 residues. CDR3 DNA only is kept here, 42 bases in frame from base 1. CDR1 and CDR2 are read off the germline V gene (reference sequence) as SEHNR and FQNEAQ. Relative to germline, V is 2 bases shorter and J is 0 bases shorter, with 6 bases between their ends. Where the CDR3 stops, the reference TRBV7-9 and TRBJ2-3 genes take over; the full variable domain is DTGVSQNPRHKITKRGQNVTFRCDPISEHNRLYWYRQTLGQGPEFLTYFQNEAQLEKSRLLSDRFSAERPKGSFSTLEIQRTEQGDSAMYLCASSLWGSTDTQYFGPGTRLTVL.